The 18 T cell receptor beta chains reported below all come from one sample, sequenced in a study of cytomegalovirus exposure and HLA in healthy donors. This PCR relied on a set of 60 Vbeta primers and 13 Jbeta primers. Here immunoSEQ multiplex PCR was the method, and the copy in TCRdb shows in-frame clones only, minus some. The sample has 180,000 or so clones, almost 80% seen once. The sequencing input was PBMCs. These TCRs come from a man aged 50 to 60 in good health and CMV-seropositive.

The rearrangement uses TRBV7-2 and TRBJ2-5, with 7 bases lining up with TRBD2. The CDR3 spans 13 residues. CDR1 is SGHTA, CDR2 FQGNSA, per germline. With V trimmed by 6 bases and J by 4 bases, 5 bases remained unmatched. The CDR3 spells CASSGASGETQYF. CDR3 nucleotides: TGTGCCAGCAGTGGTGCTAGCGGAGAGACCCAGTACTTC.

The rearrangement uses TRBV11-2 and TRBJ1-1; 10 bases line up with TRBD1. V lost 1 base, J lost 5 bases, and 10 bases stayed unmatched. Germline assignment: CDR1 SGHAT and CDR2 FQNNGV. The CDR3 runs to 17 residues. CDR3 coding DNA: TGTGCCAGCAGCTTAGGATACGACAGGGGGCGGTCAACTGAAGCTTTCTTT. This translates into CASSLGYDRGRSTEAFF.

This chain's CDR3 is CATAGQGHTGELFF. The CDR3 bases are TGTGCCACTGCCGGACAGGGCCACACCGGGGAGCTGTTTTTT. The chain carries TRBV19 and TRBJ2-2; TRBD1 aligns across 8 bases. The CDR3 length is 14 residues. Germline V gene lookup returns CDR1 LNHDA and CDR2 SQIVND (reference sequence). With V trimmed by 10 bases and J by 3 bases, 7 bases remained unmatched.

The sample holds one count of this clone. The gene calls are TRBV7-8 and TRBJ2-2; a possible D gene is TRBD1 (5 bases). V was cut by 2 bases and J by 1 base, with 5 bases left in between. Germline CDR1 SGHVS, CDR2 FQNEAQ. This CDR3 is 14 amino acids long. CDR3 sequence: CASSLTGNTGELFF. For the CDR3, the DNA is TGTGCCAGCAGCTTAACAGGGAACACCGGGGAGCTGTTTTTT. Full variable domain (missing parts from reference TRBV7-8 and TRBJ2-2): GAGVSQSPRYKVAKRGQDVALRCDPISGHVSLFWYQQALGQGPEFLTYFQNEAQLDKSGLPSDRFFAERPEGSVSTLKIQRTQQEDSAVYLCASSLTGNTGELFFGEGSRLTVL.

For the CDR3, the DNA is TGTGCCAGCAGCTTAACGGCTAGCGCGGAGACCCAGTACTTC. Translated, it gives CASSLTASAETQYF. The J gene is TRBJ2-5, the V gene TRBV7-9, with D maybe TRBD2 (6 bases). Looked up from germline, CDR1 is SEHNR and CDR2 is FQNEAQ (reference sequence). CDR3 size: 14 residues. Trimming cost V 2 bases and J 5 bases, with 12 bases left between them.

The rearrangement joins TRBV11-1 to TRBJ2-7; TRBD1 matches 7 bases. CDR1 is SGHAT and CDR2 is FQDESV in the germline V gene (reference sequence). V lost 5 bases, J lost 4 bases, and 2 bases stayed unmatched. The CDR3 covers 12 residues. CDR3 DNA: TGTGCCAGCAGCCCCAGGGGGTACGAGCAGTACTTC. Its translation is CASSPRGYEQYF.

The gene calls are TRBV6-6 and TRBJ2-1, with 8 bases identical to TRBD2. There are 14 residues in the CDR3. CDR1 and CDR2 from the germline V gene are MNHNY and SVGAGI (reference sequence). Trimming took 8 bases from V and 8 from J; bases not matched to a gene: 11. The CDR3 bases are TGTGCCAGCCGTCCCCCCGGGGGGGGCCATGAGCAGTTCTTC. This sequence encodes CASRPPGGGHEQFF.

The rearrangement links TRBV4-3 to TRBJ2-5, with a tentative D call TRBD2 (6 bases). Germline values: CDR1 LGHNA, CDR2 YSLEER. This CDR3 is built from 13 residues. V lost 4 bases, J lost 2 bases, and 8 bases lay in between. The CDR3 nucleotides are TGCGCCAGCAGCCGGGACTTACAAGAGACCCAGTACTTC. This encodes CASSRDLQETQYF.

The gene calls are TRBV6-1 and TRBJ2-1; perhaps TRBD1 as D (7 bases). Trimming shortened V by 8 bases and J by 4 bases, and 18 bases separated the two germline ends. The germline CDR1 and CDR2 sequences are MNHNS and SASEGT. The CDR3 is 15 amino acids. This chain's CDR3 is CASPARGDTYNEQFF. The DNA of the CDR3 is TGTGCCAGCCCTGCCAGGGGGGACACATACAATGAGCAGTTCTTC.

DNA for the CDR3: TGTGCCAGCAGCTTAGCGGTGCGGGGGGGCACAGATACGCAGTATTTT. Translated: CASSLAVRGGTDTQYF. This chain connects TRBV11-3 to TRBJ2-3, with TRBD2 matching over 8 bases. Trimming at V came to 1 base and at J to 1 base, leaving 4 bases not matched to a gene. Looked up from germline, CDR1 is SGHNT and CDR2 is YENEEA. This CDR3 comprises 16 residues.

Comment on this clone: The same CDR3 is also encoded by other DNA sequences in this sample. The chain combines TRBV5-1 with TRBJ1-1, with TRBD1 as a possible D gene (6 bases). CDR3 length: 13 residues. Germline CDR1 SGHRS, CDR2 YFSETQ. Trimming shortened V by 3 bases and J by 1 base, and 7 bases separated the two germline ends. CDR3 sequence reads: CASSWGQNTEAFF. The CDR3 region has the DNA TGCGCCAGCAGCTGGGGACAGAACACTGAAGCTTTCTTT.

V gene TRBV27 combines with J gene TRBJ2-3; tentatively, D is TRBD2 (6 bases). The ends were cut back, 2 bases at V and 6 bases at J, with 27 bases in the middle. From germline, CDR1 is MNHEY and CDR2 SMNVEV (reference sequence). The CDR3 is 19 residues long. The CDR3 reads CASSLGVPGLRGSLDTQYF. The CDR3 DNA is TGTGCCAGCAGTTTAGGGGTACCGGGACTCCGGGGTTCCTTGGATACGCAGTATTTT.

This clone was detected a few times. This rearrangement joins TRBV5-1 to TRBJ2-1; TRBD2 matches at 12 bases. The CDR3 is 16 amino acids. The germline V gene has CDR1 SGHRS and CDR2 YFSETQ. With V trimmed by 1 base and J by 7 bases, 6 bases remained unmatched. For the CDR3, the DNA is TGCGCCAGCAGCTTGTCTAGCGGGGGGGGCCAGAATGAGCAGTTCTTC. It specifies CASSLSSGGGQNEQFF. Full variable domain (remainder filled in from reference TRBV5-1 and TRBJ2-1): KAGVTQTPRYLIKTRGQQVTLSCSPISGHRSVSWYQQTPGQGLQFLFEYFSETQRNKGNFPGRFSGRQFSNSRSEMNVSTLELGDSALYLCASSLSSGGGQNEQFFGPGTRLTVL.

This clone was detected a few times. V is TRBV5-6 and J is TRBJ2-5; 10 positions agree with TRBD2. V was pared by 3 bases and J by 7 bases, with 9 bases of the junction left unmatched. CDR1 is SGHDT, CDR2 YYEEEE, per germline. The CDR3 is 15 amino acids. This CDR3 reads CASSSAGGQSVTQYF. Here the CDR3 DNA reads TGTGCCAGCAGCTCAGCGGGGGGGCAATCCGTGACCCAGTACTTC.

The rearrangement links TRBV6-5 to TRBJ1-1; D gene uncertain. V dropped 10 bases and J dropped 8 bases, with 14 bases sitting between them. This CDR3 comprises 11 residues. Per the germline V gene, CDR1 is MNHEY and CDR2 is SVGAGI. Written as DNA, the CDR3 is TGTGCCACTAGCGAGGGAGCCGAAGCTTTCTTT. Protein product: CATSEGAEAFF.

The CDR3 spells CASSRFPGQGALRGNTIYF. The CDR3 DNA is TGTGCCAGCAGCCGGTTTCCGGGACAGGGGGCCTTGCGCGGAAACACCATATATTTT. V is TRBV4-2 and J is TRBJ1-3; TRBD1 matches 12 bases. Germline values: CDR1 LGHNA, CDR2 YNFKEQ. The CDR3 is made up of 19 amino acids. The ends lost 4 bases at V and 4 bases at J; junction bases unmatched: 14.

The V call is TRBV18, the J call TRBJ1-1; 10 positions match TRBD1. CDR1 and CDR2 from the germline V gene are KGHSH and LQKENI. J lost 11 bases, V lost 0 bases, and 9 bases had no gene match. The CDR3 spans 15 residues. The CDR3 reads CASSPPGTGAITAFF. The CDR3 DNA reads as TGTGCCAGCTCACCACCAGGGACAGGGGCTATTACGGCTTTCTTT.

The DNA for the CDR3 is TGTGCCAGCAGCAATCATCCCGGGACAGTGGCAGGGGGCTACACCTTC. It translates to CASSNHPGTVAGGYTF. This chain connects TRBV5-8 to TRBJ1-2, with 7 bases fitting TRBD1. J was trimmed by 8 bases and V by 4 bases; bases with no gene match: 17. This CDR3 contains 16 residues. CDR1 and CDR2 from the germline V gene are SGHTS and YDEGEE. Supplemented by reference TRBV5-8 and TRBJ1-2, the full variable domain reads EAGVTQSPTHLIKTRGQQATLRCSPISGHTSVYWYQQALGLGLQFLLWYDEGEERNRGNFPPRFSGRQFPNYSSELNVNALELEDSALYLCASSNHPGTVAGGYTFGSGTRLTVV.